This T cell receptor beta chain was found in a study of blood T cell repertoires in COVID-19. The V end was cut by 4 bases, the J end by 0 bases, with 14 bases between. The CDR3 length is 16 residues. Per germline, CDR1 MGHDK and CDR2 SYGVNS. Data came from immunoSEQ multiplex PCR; TCRdb stores just in-frame clones and leaves some out. The repertoire holds more than 200,000 clones, with more than 75% as singletons. The material sequenced was peripheral blood. This chain joins TRBV25-1 and TRBJ2-3, with TRBD2 as a possible D gene (6 bases). The receptor comes from a woman aged 80 or over with COVID-19, enrolled during active disease. The CDR3 loop is CASSGGDDYSTDTQYF. CDR3 coding DNA: TGTGCCAGCAGTGGGGGGGACGATTATAGCACAGATACGCAGTATTTT.